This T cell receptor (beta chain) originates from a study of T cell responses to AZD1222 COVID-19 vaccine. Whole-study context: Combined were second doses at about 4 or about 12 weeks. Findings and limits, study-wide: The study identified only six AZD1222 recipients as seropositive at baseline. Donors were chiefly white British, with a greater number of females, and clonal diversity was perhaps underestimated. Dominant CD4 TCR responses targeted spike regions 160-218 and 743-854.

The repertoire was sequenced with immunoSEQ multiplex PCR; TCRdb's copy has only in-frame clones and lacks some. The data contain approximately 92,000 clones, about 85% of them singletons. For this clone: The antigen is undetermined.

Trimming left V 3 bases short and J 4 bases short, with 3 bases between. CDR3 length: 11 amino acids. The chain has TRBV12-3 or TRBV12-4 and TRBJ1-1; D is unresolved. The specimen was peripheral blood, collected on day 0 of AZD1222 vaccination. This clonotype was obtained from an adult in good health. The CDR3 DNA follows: TGTGCCAGCAGTTTCGGCACTGAAGCTTTCTTT. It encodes CASSFGTEAFF.